This paragraph covers one T cell receptor (beta chain) sequence. The CDR3 has 17 amino acids. The J segment lost 1 base and the V segment lost 7 bases, leaving 10 bases of the junction unmatched. From germline, CDR1 is MNHEY and CDR2 SMNVEV (reference sequence). TCRdb called the RT-PCR reads again in MiXCR, with one record for every CDR3 protein. The table shows hundreds of thousands of distinct CDR3 sequences, with 16% occurring only once. These data are taken from a study of patients and donors after allogeneic stem cell transplantation. This TCR was recovered from a human donor who was either an allogeneic HSCT recipient or a stem cell or donor lymphocyte infusion donor (not recorded which). It is not recorded whose cells these are; they may come from a transplant donor. The chain carries TRBV27 and TRBJ1-5; 10 nucleotides match TRBD1. What was sequenced was blood, either unsorted or a sorted T cell fraction (not recorded which). For the CDR3, the DNA is TGTGCCAGCAATTCTAGACAGGGGGCGAGGAGCAATCAGCCCCAGCATTTT. This sequence encodes CASNSRQGARSNQPQHF.